This TCR beta chain comes out of a study of shared clonotypes between healthy human individuals. The study, taken as a whole, reports: Sequencing of the sorted subsets was shown by rarefaction to be incomplete despite large depth.

The V gene end was trimmed by 5 bases and the J gene end by 6 bases; junction bases not matched to a gene: 6. The CDR3 runs 14 residues. Looked up from germline, CDR1 is MNHEY and CDR2 is SVGAGI. In the case of this clone: Its antigen is currently unknown.

Only in-frame clones appear in the TCRdb table, and some are missing; sequencing was by immunoSEQ multiplex PCR. This table has a few million clones, roughly 90% appearing once. This sequence joins TRBV6-5 and TRBJ2-1; TRBD1 matches at 8 bases. Sequenced: naive CD4+ T cells from PBMCs. Subset meaning: CD45RA+ positively selected. This receptor was obtained from a man aged 18-30 years in good health. Some clones in this sample may be carry-over from other donors' samples. CDR3: CASSRQGTGNEQFF. The CDR3 DNA follows: TGTGCCAGCAGTCGACAGGGGACGGGCAATGAGCAGTTCTTC.